The clone carrying this T cell receptor beta chain was seen a handful of times. The data were obtained in a study of T-cell memory formation after mild COVID-19. The germline CDR1 and CDR2 sequences are SGHTA and FQGTGA. The V gene lost 2 bases and the J gene lost 2 bases, with 10 bases spanning the gap. The CDR3 sequence is 14 residues long. TCRdb re-called the 5' RACE reads through MiXCR, storing one row per CDR3 protein. The profile shows some 440,000 distinct CDR3 sequences, roughly 25% of them singletons. V is TRBV7-3 and J is TRBJ2-7, with D perhaps matching TRBD1 (6 bases). This TCR was recovered from an adult woman who had mild COVID-19 (a few samples of this study predate the infection). Cell type and time point are not known. Material: PBMCs or a T cell subset sorted from them (not recorded which). The CDR3 loop reads CASSLLGATYEQYF. CDR3 in DNA: TGTGCCAGCAGCTTATTGGGGGCTACCTACGAGCAGTACTTC.